The source of this T cell receptor (beta chain) is a study of shared clonotypes between healthy human individuals. Trimming took 8 bases from V and 6 from J; bases not matched to a gene: 7. This CDR3 is built from 14 residues. Looked up from germline, CDR1 is SGHAT and CDR2 is FQNNGV. For this clone: Antigen unknown.

Libraries were prepared by immunoSEQ multiplex PCR; TCRdb keeps only in-frame clonotypes and omits some of them. The sample holds roughly 890,000 clones, almost 95% seen once. Points from the study as a whole: Among four donors, roughly 5% of naive CD4 clonotypes were found in common.

Naive CD8 cells, CD45RO-negative and positively selected for CCR7, excluded terminally differentiated effector memory CD45RA+ cells. This receptor was taken from a man in his thirties or forties in good health. The chain joins TRBV11-2 to TRBJ2-3, with TRBD2 identical over 11 bases. Specimen: naive CD8+ T cells sorted from blood. DNA of the CDR3: TGTGCCAGCTTTAGCGGGGGGGGGTTTGATACGCAGTATTTT. Translating it yields CASFSGGGFDTQYF.